These 24 T cell receptor beta chains came from one sample sequenced in a study of regulatory T cells in long-lasting Graves disease. Time point specified: persistent/refractory GD, antithyroid drugs over 5 years with positive TRAb. The TCR library was made from RNA that had been extracted from PBMCs in TRIzol. In building TCR beta libraries, iRepertoire HTBI primers were used together with Arm-PCR of CDR3 regions. TCRdb fed the multiplex PCR reads into MiXCR, producing one record per CDR3 protein. Here the sample spans about 460,000 distinct CDR3 sequences, 20% to 25% being singletons. The sample here was peripheral blood mononuclear cells (PBMCs), taken when the disease was refractory, from a patient treated with antithyroid drugs. These receptors were taken from a female donor with Graves disease.

This clonotype was counted many times. This sequence joins TRBV7-2 and TRBJ2-2; D ambiguous. The CDR3 loop spans 13 amino acids. V was clipped by 5 bases and J by 2 bases, with 6 bases between them. Germline CDR1 and CDR2: SGHTA and FQGNSA. In DNA, the CDR3 is TGTGCCAGCAGCGCTATAAACACCGGGGAGCTGTTTTTT. The encoded protein is CASSAINTGELFF.

With regard to this clonotype: A much larger clone lies a single base off, so this may be a read error. This chain uses TRBV12-3 or TRBV12-4 with TRBJ2-7; 9 bases align to TRBD1. Unmatched junction bases numbered 13, after V lost 5 bases and J lost 8 bases. CDR3 length equals 15 residues. CDR3 region: CASSLQGTGLGKQYF. In DNA, the CDR3 is TGTGCCAGCAGTCTCCAGGGGACAGGGTTGGGCAAGCAGTACTTC.

This clonotype was counted many times. This chain links TRBV12-3 or TRBV12-4 with TRBJ1-1, with TRBD1 matching over 8 bases. V lost 3 bases to trimming and J lost 6 bases; unmatched junction nucleotides: 9. This CDR3 contains 15 residues. The CDR3, as DNA: TGTGCCAGCAGTTTGGGACAGGCGGATAAACCTGAAGCTTTCTTT. Amino acids: CASSLGQADKPEAFF.

The chain couples TRBV7-3 to TRBJ2-5, with TRBD1 matching over 10 bases. Near its end, the DNA agrees better with TRBJ2-1, so the J call may be wrong. This CDR3 has 15 residues. Germline V gene sequence: CDR1 SGHTA, CDR2 FQGTGA. DNA for the CDR3: TGTGCCAGCAGCTTAACGGGACAGGGGCAGGGTGAGCAGTTCTTC. Its translation: CASSLTGQGQGEQFF.

This rearrangement joins TRBV6-5 to TRBJ1-5, with D possibly being TRBD1 (5 bases). Looked up from germline, CDR1 is MNHEY and CDR2 is SVGAGI. CDR3 length: 14 residues. Between the trimmed V and J ends, which lost 0 bases and 6 bases, there was a span of 9 bases. The CDR3: CASSYSWGTQPQHF. CDR3 DNA: TGTGCCAGCAGTTACTCGTGGGGCACTCAGCCCCAGCATTTT.

Concerning this clonotype itself: This sequence may be a read error, since a much larger clone differs from it by one base. V is TRBV28 and J is TRBJ2-2; D is ambiguous. CDR3 length: 14 residues. Germline V gene data show CDR1 as MDHEN and CDR2 as SYDVKM. V was shortened by 5 bases and J by 5 bases, with 12 bases between the two germline ends. CDR3 nucleotides: TGTGCCAGCAGTGATCCTTACGTTACCGGGGAGCTGTTTTTT. Protein: CASSDPYVTGELFF.

This clonotype was counted a few times. A read error may be the cause here, since a much bigger clone is one base away. This rearrangement joins TRBV7-2 to TRBJ1-5; 8 bases agree with TRBD1. Germline assignment: CDR1 SGHTA and CDR2 FQGNSA. This CDR3 region has 15 residues. The CDR3 region has the DNA TGTGCCGGCAGCTTAGGGTCAGGGGGCAGTCAGCCCCAGCATTTT. Amino acid sequence: CAGSLGSGGSQPQHF.

This clonotype was picked up a small number of times. This chain joins TRBV6-1 and TRBJ1-1; 7 nucleotides match TRBD1. Germline values: CDR1 MNHNS, CDR2 SASEGT. V trimming: 7 bases; J trimming: 5 bases; junction bases outside the gene matches: 4. The CDR3 consists of 12 residues. CDR3 sequence reads: CASTDRVTEAFF. The CDR3 DNA is TGTGCCAGCACCGACAGGGTTACTGAAGCTTTCTTT.

This clonotype came up many times. The chain employs TRBV24-1 and TRBJ2-5; perhaps TRBD1 as D (7 bases). From germline, CDR1 is KGHDR and CDR2 SFDVKD. This CDR3 is built from 13 residues. Between the trimmed V and J ends, which lost 7 bases and 5 bases, there was a span of 13 bases. CDR3: CATRGGGEETQYF. The CDR3 DNA sequence: TGTGCCACCAGAGGAGGGGGCGAGGAGACCCAGTACTTC.

This clonotype was counted ten times or more. The chain joins TRBV6-1 to TRBJ1-5, with 9 bases identical to TRBD1. After removal of 4 bases from V and 1 base from J, the junction contained 5 bases not matched to a gene. The CDR3 is 16 residues long. Germline V gene data show CDR1 as MNHNS and CDR2 as SASEGT. CDR3 DNA sequence: TGTGCCAGCAGTGCGACCGGGACAGGGAGCAATCAGCCCCAGCATTTT. Protein sequence: CASSATGTGSNQPQHF.

This clonotype was counted once. A single base separates this from a much larger clone, so it may be a read error. The J gene is TRBJ1-6, the V gene TRBV7-2; a weak D match, TRBD1 (5 bases). With 2 bases removed from V and 7 bases from J, the gap between germline ends came to 9 bases. CDR1 is SGHTA, CDR2 FQGNSA, per germline. CDR3 length equals 14 residues. As DNA, the CDR3 is TGTGCCAGCAGCTTAAGATGGGACAATTCACCCCTCCACTTT. Protein product: CASSLRWDNSPLHF.

There are many counts of this clonotype. The chain has TRBV20-1 and TRBJ1-2; D gene ambiguous. Trimming left V 3 bases short and J 5 bases short, with 4 bases between. This CDR3 is built from 10 residues. Germline CDR1 DFQATT, CDR2 SNEGSKA (reference sequence). CDR3 loop: CSASLYGYTF. For the CDR3, the DNA is TGCAGTGCTAGTTTGTATGGCTACACCTTC.

The chain combines TRBV29-1 with TRBJ2-3, with D tentatively TRBD2 (6 bases). The CDR3 consists of 14 residues. Trimming pared 6 bases from V and 5 bases from J, leaving 18 bases between. The germline V gene has CDR1 SQVTM and CDR2 ANQGSEA. CDR3 protein: CSVDPREKGDTQYF. The CDR3 nucleotides read TGCAGCGTGGACCCCCGGGAGAAGGGAGATACGCAGTATTTT.

The sample holds a few counts of this clonotype. This sequence joins TRBV20-1 and TRBJ1-5; D not resolved. Germline CDR1 DFQATT, CDR2 SNEGSKA (reference sequence). There are 11 residues in the CDR3. Trimming took 8 bases from V and 7 from J, leaving 12 bases between them. The CDR3 region has the DNA TGCAGTTCCCCTAAGGCCCAGCCCCAGCATTTT. This encodes CSSPKAQPQHF.

Concerning this clonotype: A junction boundary mismatches the germline segment, possibly from a read error. V is TRBV19 and J is TRBJ1-1; D may be TRBD1 (5 bases). This CDR3 comprises 14 residues. Germline V lookup: CDR1 LNHDA, CDR2 SQIVND (reference sequence). In nucleotides, the CDR3 is TGTGCCGGTAGTTCAGGGTTTGCGAACACTGAAGCTTTCTTT. This translates into CAGSSGFANTEAFF.

As regards this clonotype: A single base separates this from a much larger clone, so it may be a read error. The chain employs TRBV6-2 or TRBV6-3 and TRBJ2-7, with a tentative D call TRBD1 (5 bases). Germline V CDR1 and CDR2: MNHEY, SVGEGT. The CDR3 covers 15 residues. CDR3 sequence reads: CASSYGQGRNYGQYF. The CDR3, as DNA: TGTGCCAGCAGTTATGGCCAGGGTCGAAACTACGGGCAGTACTTC.

This clonotype was observed a few times. V gene TRBV6-2 or TRBV6-3 combines with J gene TRBJ1-4, with D perhaps TRBD1 (5 bases). Germline CDR1 and CDR2: MNHEY and SVGEGT. CDR3 length: 13 residues. The germline V and J ends were trimmed by 7 bases and 2 bases, with 8 bases remaining between them. The CDR3 loop is CASTWGTNEKLFF. CDR3 nucleotide sequence: TGTGCCAGCACGTGGGGGACTAATGAAAAACTGTTTTTT.

This clonotype was counted at least ten times. The chain combines TRBV13 with TRBJ2-7, with 12 bases that match TRBD2. Germline V CDR1 and CDR2: PRHDT, FYEKMQ (reference sequence). This CDR3 has 16 amino acids. After removal of 5 bases from V and 0 bases from J, the junction contained 5 bases not matched to a gene. The CDR3 region is CASSMTSGGHSYEQYF. CDR3 in DNA: TGTGCCAGCAGCATGACTAGCGGGGGCCACTCCTACGAGCAGTACTTC.

The V call is TRBV4-3, the J call TRBJ2-7; D perhaps matches TRBD2 (5 bases). The CDR3 has 15 residues. V shed 1 base and J shed 4 bases, with 14 bases lying between them. CDR1 LGHNA and CDR2 YSLEER come from the germline V gene. CDR3 amino acids: CASSQVWNSGYEQYF. The CDR3 region has the DNA TGCGCCAGCAGCCAAGTGTGGAATTCGGGATACGAGCAGTACTTC.

This rearrangement joins TRBV6-1 to TRBJ2-7; 8 bases align to TRBD1. The CDR3 covers 13 residues. Germline V CDR1 and CDR2: MNHNS, SASEGT. J lost 3 bases, V lost 10 bases, and 8 bases had no gene match. The DNA for the CDR3 is TGTGCCACCTCGGACGACAGGGGCTACGAGCAGTACTTC. Translating gives CATSDDRGYEQYF.

This clonotype was found many times. This chain uses TRBV28 with TRBJ2-7; D not certain. This CDR3 contains 13 residues. The V and J ends lost 3 bases and 0 bases respectively, with 6 bases between them. CDR1 MDHEN and CDR2 SYDVKM come from the germline V gene. CDR3 nucleotides: TGTGCCAGCAGTTTTGCTAGCTCCTACGAGCAGTACTTC. This sequence encodes CASSFASSYEQYF.

Only a few counts were recorded for this clonotype. The V gene is TRBV20-1, the J gene TRBJ1-1; D is perhaps TRBD1 (6 bases). Germline values: CDR1 DFQATT, CDR2 SNEGSKA (reference sequence). Trimming stripped 5 bases from V and 1 base from J, with 11 bases between. This CDR3 has 13 residues. CDR3 nucleotide sequence: TGCAGTGCTTTTAGACAGGCGAACACTGAAGCTTTCTTT. This sequence encodes CSAFRQANTEAFF.

This clonotype showed up many times. The chain combines TRBV28 with TRBJ2-2; D unclear. This CDR3 has 17 residues. The germline V and J ends were trimmed by 1 base and 3 bases, with 15 bases remaining between them. CDR1 MDHEN and CDR2 SYDVKM come from the germline V gene. This CDR3 reads CASSLFTRRVDTGELFF. CDR3 sequence (DNA): TGTGCCAGCAGTTTATTCACCCGAAGAGTGGACACCGGGGAGCTGTTTTTT.

The J gene is TRBJ1-1, the V gene TRBV5-6; 10 bases line up with TRBD1. CDR1 SGHDT and CDR2 YYEEEE come from the germline V gene. The CDR3 sequence is 14 residues long. The V segment lost 4 bases and the J segment 7 bases; nucleotides outside the gene matches: 7. CDR3: CASSPGQGILEAFF. The CDR3 DNA follows: TGTGCCAGCAGCCCGGGACAGGGGATTCTTGAAGCTTTCTTT.